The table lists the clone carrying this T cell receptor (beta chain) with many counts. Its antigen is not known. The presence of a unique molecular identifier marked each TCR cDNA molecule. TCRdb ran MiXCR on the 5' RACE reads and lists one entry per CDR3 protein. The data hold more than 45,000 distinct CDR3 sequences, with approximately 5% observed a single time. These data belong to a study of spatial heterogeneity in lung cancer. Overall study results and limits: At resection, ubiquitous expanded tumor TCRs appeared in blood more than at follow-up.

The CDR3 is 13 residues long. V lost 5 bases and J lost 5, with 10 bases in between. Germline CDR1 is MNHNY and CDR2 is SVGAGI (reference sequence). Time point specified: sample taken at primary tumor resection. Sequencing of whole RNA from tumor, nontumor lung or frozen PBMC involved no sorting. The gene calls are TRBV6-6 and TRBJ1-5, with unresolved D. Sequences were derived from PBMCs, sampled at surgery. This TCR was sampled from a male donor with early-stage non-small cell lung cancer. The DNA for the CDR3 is TGTGCCAGCAGTACCCTGAGGGATCAGCCCCAGCATTTT. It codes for CASSTLRDQPQHF.